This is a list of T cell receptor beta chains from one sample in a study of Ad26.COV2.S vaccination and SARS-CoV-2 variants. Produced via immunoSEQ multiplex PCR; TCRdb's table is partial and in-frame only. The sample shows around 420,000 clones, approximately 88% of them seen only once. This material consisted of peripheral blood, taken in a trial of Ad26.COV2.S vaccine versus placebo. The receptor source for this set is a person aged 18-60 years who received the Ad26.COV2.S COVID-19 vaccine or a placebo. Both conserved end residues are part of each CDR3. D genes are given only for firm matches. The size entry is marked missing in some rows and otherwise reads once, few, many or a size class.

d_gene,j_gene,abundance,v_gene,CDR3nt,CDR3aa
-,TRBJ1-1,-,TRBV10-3,TGTGCCATCAGTGAGTCCAACAGGGCTAACACTGAAGCTTTCTTT,CAISESNRANTEAFF
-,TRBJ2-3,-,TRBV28,TGTGCCAGCAAGGCACCACAGGTCAGTCGAATGCGAGATACGCAGTATTTT,CASKAPQVSRMRDTQYF
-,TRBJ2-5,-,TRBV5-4,TGTGCCAGCAGCGTTGACAGCCTTCAGGAGACCCAGTACTTC,CASSVDSLQETQYF
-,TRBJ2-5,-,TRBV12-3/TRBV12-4,TGTGCCAGCAGTTTGGGATCACAAGAGACCCAGTACTTC,CASSLGSQETQYF
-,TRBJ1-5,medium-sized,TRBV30,TGTGCCTGGAGTGTATCAGATTTTCAGCCCCAGCATTTT,CAWSVSDFQPQHF
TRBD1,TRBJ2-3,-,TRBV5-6,TGTGCCAGCAGCTTAAGGGGGCCATCAGATACGCAGTATTTT,CASSLRGPSDTQYF
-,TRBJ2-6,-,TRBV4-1,TGCGCCAGCAGCCAAAACTCCGGATTTTCGGGGTACTCTGGGGCCAACGTCCTGACTTTC,CASSQNSGFSGYSGANVLTF
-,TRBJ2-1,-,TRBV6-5,TGTGCCAGCCGGGGGAACTCTCTTTACAATGAGCAGTTCTTC,CASRGNSLYNEQFF
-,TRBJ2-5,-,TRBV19,TGTGCCAGTAAAGACTCCAACTCGATGGTTACAGAGACCCAGTACTTC,CASKDSNSMVTETQYF
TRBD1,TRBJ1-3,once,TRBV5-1,TGCGCCAGCAGCTCGAGTCCGGGACAGGTCTCTGGAAACACCATATATTTT,CASSSSPGQVSGNTIYF
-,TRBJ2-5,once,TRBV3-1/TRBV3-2,TGTGCCAGCAGCCAAGATACGCCGTACCAAGAGACCCAGTACTTC,CASSQDTPYQETQYF
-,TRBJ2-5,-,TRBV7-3,TGTGCCAGCAGCTTAACGTCTGGGGCGTCCGAGACCCAGTACTTC,CASSLTSGASETQYF
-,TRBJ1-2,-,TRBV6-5,TGTGCCAGCAGTTACCGGACCGGGGATTCTAACTATGGCTACACCTTC,CASSYRTGDSNYGYTF
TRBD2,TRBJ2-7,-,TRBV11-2,TGTGCCAGCAGCATCCGGACTAGCGGGGACTACGAGCAGTACTTC,CASSIRTSGDYEQYF
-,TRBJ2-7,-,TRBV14,TGTGCCAGCAGCCAAGGGACCGGGGGCGCTTTCTACGAGCAGTACTTC,CASSQGTGGAFYEQYF
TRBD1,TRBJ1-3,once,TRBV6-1,TGTGCCAGCAGTGAATCCAGGGGGAACACCATATATTTT,CASSESRGNTIYF
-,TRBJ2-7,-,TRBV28,TGTGCCAGCAGCTCATCGAGGGGGGCCTACGAGCAGTACTTC,CASSSSRGAYEQYF
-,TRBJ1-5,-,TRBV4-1,TGCGCCAGCAGCCAGAGGCCGGGACTGTCTCCTTATCAGCCCCAGCATTTT,CASSQRPGLSPYQPQHF
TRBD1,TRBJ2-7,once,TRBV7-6,TGTGCCAGCAGTACGGGACAGGGGGGCTACGAGCAGTACTTC,CASSTGQGGYEQYF
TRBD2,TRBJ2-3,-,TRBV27,TGTGCCAGCAGTTACCCCGGCGGGGGTCAACTCACAGATACGCAGTATTTT,CASSYPGGGQLTDTQYF
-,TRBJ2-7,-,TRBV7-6,TGTGCCAGCAGCTTAGGGGCGGGGAAACCTAACGAGCAGTACTTC,CASSLGAGKPNEQYF
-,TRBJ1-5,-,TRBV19,TGTGCCAGTAGTATTCGGGTGCAAAACGGCAATCAGCCCCAGCATTTT,CASSIRVQNGNQPQHF
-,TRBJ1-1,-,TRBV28,TGTGCCAGCAGTTTATTTGCCGGCACTGAAGCTTTCTTT,CASSLFAGTEAFF
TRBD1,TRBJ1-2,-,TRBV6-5,TGTGCCAGCCATCAGACAGGGGGCTTTTCTGGCTACACCTTC,CASHQTGGFSGYTF
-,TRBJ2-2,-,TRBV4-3,TGCGCCAGCCAGGTTAGACCGAACACCGGGGAGCTGTTTTTT,CASQVRPNTGELFF
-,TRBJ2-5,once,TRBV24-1,TGTGCCACCGGTTTGGCAGGGATGGGTCGGGAGACCCAGTACTTC,CATGLAGMGRETQYF
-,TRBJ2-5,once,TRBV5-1,TGCGCCAGCAGCTTTGGCCCTGTCGGTGACCAGTACTTC,CASSFGPVGDQYF
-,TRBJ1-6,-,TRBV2,TGTGCCAGCACCCAAAGAGAGGGGGATTCACCCCTCCACTTT,CASTQREGDSPLHF
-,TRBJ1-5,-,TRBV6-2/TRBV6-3,TGTGCCAGCAGTTACCGGTGGGATCAGCCCCAGCATTTT,CASSYRWDQPQHF
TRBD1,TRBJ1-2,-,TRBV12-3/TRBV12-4,TGTGCCAGCAGCCCTGGGACAGCCTATGGCTACACCTTC,CASSPGTAYGYTF
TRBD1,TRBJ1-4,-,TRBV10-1,TGCGCCAGCAGTGATGTTGACAGGGGGACACCTCGACGCGAAAAACTGTTTTTT,CASSDVDRGTPRREKLFF
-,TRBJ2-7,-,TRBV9,TGTGCCAGCAGCGTAGACGGGGGCTTCGAGCAGTACTTC,CASSVDGGFEQYF
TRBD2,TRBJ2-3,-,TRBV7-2,TGTGCCAGCAGCTTAGCGTCGGGGGGAAGGATCACAGATACGCAGTATTTT,CASSLASGGRITDTQYF
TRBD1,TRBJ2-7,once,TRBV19,TGTGCCAGTAGTGCCCGTCTGGGACAGGGGTACGAGCAGTACTTC,CASSARLGQGYEQYF
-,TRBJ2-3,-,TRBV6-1,TGTGCCAGCAGTGCCCAACAGGGCCGATGGGTCGATACGCAGTATTTT,CASSAQQGRWVDTQYF
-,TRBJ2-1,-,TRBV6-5,TGTGCCAGCAGTTCGACGACTAGGTCTCACAATGAGCAGTTCTTC,CASSSTTRSHNEQFF
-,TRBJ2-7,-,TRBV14,TGTGCCAGCAGCCAAGATCGGACCGCGTCCCTTAGAGGGGAGCAGTACTTC,CASSQDRTASLRGEQYF
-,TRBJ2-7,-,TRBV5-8,TGTGCCAGCAGCTTCACCTGGGATCCCTACGAGCAGTACTTC,CASSFTWDPYEQYF
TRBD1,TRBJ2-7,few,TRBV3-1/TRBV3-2,TGTGCCAGCAGCCCCAAGGGGGGGGACAGGGCTTACGAGCAGTACTTC,CASSPKGGDRAYEQYF
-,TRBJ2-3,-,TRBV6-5,TGTGCCAGCAAGACAGGCACAGATACGCAGTATTTT,CASKTGTDTQYF
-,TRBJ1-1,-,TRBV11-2,TGTGTCAGCAGCCCGTATGCCAGGGAGAGGAACACTGAAGCTTTCTTT,CVSSPYARERNTEAFF
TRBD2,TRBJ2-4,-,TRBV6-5,TGTGCCAGCAGCGGGGGGGCTGGGGAAAACATTCAGTACTTC,CASSGGAGENIQYF
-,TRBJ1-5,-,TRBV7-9,TGTGCCAGCAGCTTAGGGGCAGGGAATCAGCCCCAGCATTTT,CASSLGAGNQPQHF
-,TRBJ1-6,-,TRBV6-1,TGTGCCAGCAGTGAAGCTCCCCCAGCCTCCTATAATTCACCCCTCCACTTT,CASSEAPPASYNSPLHF
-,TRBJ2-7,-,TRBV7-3,TGTGCCAGCAGCTTAAGGGTGGGACCTACCTACGAGCAGTACTTC,CASSLRVGPTYEQYF
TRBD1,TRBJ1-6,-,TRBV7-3,TGTGCCAGCAGCCCGGCCGGGACAGGGAATTCACCCCTCCACTTT,CASSPAGTGNSPLHF
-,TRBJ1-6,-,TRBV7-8,TGTGCCAGCAGCAACCGGGACAAGAATTCACCCCTCCACTTT,CASSNRDKNSPLHF
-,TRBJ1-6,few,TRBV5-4,TGTGCCAGCAGCTACGAGCAGGGACAAAGAAATTCACCCCTCCACTTT,CASSYEQGQRNSPLHF
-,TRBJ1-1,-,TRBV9,TGTGCCAGCAGCGTAAGGGCCCCCGGGCCCGCTTTCTTT,CASSVRAPGPAFF
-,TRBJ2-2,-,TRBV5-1,TGCGCCAGCAGCTTCGGTCCCACCGGGGAGCTGTTTTTT,CASSFGPTGELFF
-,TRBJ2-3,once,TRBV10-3,TGTGCCATCGCCCATAGCGCGGGCACAGATACGCAGTATTTT,CAIAHSAGTDTQYF
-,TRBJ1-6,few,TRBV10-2,TGCGCCAGCAGTGACAGGGCAAACTCCTATAATTCACCCCTCCACTTT,CASSDRANSYNSPLHF
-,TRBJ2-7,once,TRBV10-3,TGTGCCATCAGGGGGGACTCCTACGAGCAGTACTTC,CAIRGDSYEQYF
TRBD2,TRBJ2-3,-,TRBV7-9,TGTGCCAGCAGGGGACTAGCAAGTCCAGATACGCAGTATTTT,CASRGLASPDTQYF
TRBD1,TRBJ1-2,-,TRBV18,TGTGCCAGCTCACGACAGGACAGGACATCTACAAGGCTACCCTTC,CASSRQDRTSTRLPF
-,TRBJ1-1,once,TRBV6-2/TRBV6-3,TGTGCCAGCAGTGTAGAGGAGATCCACACTGAAGCTTTCTTT,CASSVEEIHTEAFF
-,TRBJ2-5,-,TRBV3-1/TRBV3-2,TGTGCCAGCAGCCCCCGGTCGAGGGGGGGCCTAGAGACCCAGTACTTC,CASSPRSRGGLETQYF